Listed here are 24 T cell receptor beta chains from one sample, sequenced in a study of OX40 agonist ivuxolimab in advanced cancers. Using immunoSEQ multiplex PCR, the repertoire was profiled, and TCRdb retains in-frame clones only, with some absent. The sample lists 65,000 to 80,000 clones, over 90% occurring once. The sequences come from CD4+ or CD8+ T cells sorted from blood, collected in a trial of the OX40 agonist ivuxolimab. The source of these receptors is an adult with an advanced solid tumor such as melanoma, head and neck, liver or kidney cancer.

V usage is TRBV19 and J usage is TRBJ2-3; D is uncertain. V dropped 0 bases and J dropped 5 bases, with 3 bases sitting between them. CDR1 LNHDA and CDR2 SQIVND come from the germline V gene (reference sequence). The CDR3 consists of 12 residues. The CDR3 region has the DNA TGTGCCAGTAGTATAGACGGAGATACGCAGTATTTT. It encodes CASSIDGDTQYF. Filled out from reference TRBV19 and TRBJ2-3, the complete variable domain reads DGGITQSPKYLFRKEGQNVTLSCEQNLNHDAMYWYRQDPGQGLRLIYYSQIVNDFQKGDIAEGYSVSREKKESFPLTVTSAQKNPTAFYLCASSIDGDTQYFGPGTRLTVL.

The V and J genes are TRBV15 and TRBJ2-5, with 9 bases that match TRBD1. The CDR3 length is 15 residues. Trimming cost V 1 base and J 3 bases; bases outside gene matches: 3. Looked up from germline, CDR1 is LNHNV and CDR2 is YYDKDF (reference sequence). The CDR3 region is CATSRGDRVEETQYF. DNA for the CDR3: TGTGCCACCAGCAGAGGGGACAGGGTAGAAGAGACCCAGTACTTC.

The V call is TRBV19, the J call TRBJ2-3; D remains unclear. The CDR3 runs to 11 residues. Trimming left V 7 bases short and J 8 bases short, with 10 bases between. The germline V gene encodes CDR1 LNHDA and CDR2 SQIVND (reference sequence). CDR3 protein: CASTGVSTQYF. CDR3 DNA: TGTGCCAGTACTGGCGTAAGTACGCAGTATTTT. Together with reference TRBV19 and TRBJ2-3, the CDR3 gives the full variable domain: DGGITQSPKYLFRKEGQNVTLSCEQNLNHDAMYWYRQDPGQGLRLIYYSQIVNDFQKGDIAEGYSVSREKKESFPLTVTSAQKNPTAFYLCASTGVSTQYFGPGTRLTVL.

The DNA for the CDR3 is TGCGCCAGCAGCCAAGAGAGGACGAACCAAGAGACCCAGTACTTC. Its protein is CASSQERTNQETQYF. The chain couples TRBV4-1 to TRBJ2-5; D unresolved. The V end was cut by 0 bases, the J end by 0 bases, with 8 bases between. The CDR3 contains 15 residues. The germline V gene encodes CDR1 MGHRA and CDR2 YSYEKL.

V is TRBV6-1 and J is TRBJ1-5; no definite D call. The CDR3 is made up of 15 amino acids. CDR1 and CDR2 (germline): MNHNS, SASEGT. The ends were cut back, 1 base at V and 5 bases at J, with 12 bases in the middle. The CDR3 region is CASSEDTAPYQPQHF. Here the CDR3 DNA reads TGTGCCAGCAGTGAAGATACAGCTCCTTATCAGCCCCAGCATTTT.

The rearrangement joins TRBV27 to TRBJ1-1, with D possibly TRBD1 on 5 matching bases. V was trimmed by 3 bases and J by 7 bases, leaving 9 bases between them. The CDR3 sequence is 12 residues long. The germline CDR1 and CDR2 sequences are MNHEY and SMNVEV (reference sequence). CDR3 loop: CASSFPQGEAFF. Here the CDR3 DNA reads TGTGCCAGCAGTTTTCCGCAGGGTGAAGCTTTCTTT.

CDR3 coding DNA: TGTGCCAGCAGTGAAGTATGGGACAAAAGCACAGATACGCAGTATTTT. It yields the protein CASSEVWDKSTDTQYF. The chain joins TRBV2 to TRBJ2-3, with a possible D match to TRBD1 (6 bases). The length of the CDR3 is 16 residues. V was trimmed by 1 base and J by 0 bases, leaving 11 bases between them. Germline CDR1 is SNHLY and CDR2 is FYNNEI.

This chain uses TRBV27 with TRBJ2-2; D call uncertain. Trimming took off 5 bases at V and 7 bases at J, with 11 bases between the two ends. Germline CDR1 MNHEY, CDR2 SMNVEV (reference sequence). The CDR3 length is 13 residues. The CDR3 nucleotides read TGTGCCAGCAGTCGTCGGATTGACGGGGAGCTGTTTTTT. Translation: CASSRRIDGELFF.

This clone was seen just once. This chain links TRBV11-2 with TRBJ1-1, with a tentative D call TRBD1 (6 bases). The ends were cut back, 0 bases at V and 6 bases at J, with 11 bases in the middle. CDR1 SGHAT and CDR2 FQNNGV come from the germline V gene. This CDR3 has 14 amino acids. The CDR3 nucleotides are TGTGCCAGCAGCTTAGATTACAGGGCCCCTGAAGCTTTCTTT. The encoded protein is CASSLDYRAPEAFF.

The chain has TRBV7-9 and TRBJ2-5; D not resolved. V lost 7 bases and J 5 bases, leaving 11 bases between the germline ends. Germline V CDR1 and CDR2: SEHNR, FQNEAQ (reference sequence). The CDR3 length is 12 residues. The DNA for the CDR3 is TGTGCCAGCACCATTGGGCGCGAGACCCAGTACTTC. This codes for CASTIGRETQYF.

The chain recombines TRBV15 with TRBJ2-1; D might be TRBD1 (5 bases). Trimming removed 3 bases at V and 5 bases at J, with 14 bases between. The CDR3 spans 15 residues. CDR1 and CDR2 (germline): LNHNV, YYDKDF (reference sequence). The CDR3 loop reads CATSSRTLKNNEQFF. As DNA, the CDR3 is TGTGCCACCAGCAGCAGGACATTAAAGAACAATGAGCAGTTCTTC.

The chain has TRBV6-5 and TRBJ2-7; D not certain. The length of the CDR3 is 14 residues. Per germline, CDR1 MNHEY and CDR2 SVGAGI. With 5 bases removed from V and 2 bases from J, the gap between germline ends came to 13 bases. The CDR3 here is CASSTGRSTYEQYF. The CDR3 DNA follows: TGTGCCAGCAGTACTGGACGTTCTACCTACGAGCAGTACTTC.

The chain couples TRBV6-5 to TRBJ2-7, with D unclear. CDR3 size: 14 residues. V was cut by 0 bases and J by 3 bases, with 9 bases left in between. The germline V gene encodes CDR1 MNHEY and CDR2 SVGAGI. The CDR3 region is CASSYSFPYYEQYF. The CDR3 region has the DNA TGTGCCAGCAGTTACTCCTTCCCCTACTACGAGCAGTACTTC.

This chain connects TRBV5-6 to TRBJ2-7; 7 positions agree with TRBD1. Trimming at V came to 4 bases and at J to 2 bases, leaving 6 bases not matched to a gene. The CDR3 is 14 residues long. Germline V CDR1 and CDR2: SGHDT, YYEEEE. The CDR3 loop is CASSPGDSTYEQYF. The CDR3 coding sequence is TGTGCCAGCAGCCCAGGGGACAGTACCTACGAGCAGTACTTC.

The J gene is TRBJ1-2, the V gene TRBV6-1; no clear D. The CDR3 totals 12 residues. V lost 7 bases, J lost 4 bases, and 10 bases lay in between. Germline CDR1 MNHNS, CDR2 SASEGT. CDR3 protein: CASIRLFYGYTF. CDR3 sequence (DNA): TGTGCCAGCATCAGGTTATTCTATGGCTACACCTTC.

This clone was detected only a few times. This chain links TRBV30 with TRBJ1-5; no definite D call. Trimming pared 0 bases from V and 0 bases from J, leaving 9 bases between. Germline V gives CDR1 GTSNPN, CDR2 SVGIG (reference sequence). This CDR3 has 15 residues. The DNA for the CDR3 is TGTGCCTGGAGTGTATACGGTTATAGCAATCAGCCCCAGCATTTT. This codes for CAWSVYGYSNQPQHF.

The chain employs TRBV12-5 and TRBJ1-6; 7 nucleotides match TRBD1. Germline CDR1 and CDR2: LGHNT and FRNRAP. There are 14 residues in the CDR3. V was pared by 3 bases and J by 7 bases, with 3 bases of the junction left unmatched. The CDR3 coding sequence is TGTGCTAGTGGTTTCGGGACAGCAAATTCACCCCTCCACTTT. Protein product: CASGFGTANSPLHF.

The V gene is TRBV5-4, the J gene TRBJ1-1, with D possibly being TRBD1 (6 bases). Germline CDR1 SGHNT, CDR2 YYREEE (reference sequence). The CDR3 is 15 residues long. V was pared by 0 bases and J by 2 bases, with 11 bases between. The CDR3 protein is CASSLDTGTNTEAFF. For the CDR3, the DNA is TGTGCCAGCAGCTTGGATACAGGGACTAACACTGAAGCTTTCTTT.

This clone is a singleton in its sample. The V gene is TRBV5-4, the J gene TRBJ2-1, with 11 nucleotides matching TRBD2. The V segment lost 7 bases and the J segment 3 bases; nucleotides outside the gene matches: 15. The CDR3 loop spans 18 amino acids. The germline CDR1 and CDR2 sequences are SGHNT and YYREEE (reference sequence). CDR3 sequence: CASRGGVAGGKGYNEQFF. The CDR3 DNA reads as TGTGCCAGCCGAGGGGGGGTAGCGGGAGGGAAAGGCTACAATGAGCAGTTCTTC.

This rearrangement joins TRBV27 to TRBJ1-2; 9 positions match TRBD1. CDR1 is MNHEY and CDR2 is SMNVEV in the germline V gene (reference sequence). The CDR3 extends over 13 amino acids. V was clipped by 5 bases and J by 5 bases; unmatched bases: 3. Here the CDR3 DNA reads TGTGCCAGCAGTCCGGGACAGGGATATGGCTACACCTTC. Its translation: CASSPGQGYGYTF.

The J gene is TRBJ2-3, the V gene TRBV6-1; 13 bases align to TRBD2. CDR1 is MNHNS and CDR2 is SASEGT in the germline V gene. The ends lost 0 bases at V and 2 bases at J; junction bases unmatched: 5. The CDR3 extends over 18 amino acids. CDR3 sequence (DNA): TGTGCCAGCAGTGAAGCCCTAGGACTAGCGGGAGACACAGATACGCAGTATTTT. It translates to CASSEALGLAGDTDTQYF.

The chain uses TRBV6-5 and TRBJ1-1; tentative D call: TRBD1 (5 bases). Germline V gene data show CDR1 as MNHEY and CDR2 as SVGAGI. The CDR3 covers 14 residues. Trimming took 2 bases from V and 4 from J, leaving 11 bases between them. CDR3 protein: CASSYRGVATEAFF. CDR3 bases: TGTGCCAGCAGTTACCGAGGGGTAGCCACTGAAGCTTTCTTT.

CDR3 protein: CASSPTGITYEQYF. In DNA, the CDR3 is TGTGCCAGCAGTCCGACAGGGATTACCTACGAGCAGTACTTC. The chain carries TRBV28 and TRBJ2-7, with 7 bases identical to TRBD1. The CDR3 is 14 residues long. Germline V gene lookup returns CDR1 MDHEN and CDR2 SYDVKM. V shed 5 bases and J 2 bases; nucleotides not matched to a gene: 6.

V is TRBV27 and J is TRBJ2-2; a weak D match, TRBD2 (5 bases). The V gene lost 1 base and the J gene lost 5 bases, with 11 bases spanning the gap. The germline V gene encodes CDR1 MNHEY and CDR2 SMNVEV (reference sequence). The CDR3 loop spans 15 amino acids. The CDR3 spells CASSLWTSGTGELFF. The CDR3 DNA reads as TGTGCCAGCAGTTTATGGACGTCGGGAACCGGGGAGCTGTTTTTT.